These 21 T cell receptor beta chains were all obtained from the same sample, sequenced in a study of technical replicates of blood from a handful of donors. Profiling relied on immunoSEQ multiplex PCR, and the TCRdb table lists in-frame clones only, not all of them. The table has 100,000 or so clones, around 95% seen once. Sequencing was performed on T cells isolated from PBMCs. The receptors were gathered from a human donor in good health.

V usage is TRBV5-1 and J usage is TRBJ2-4, with D tentatively TRBD1 (6 bases). V lost 3 bases to trimming and J lost 7 bases, with 14 bases between them. CDR1 SGHRS and CDR2 YFSETQ come from the germline V gene. This CDR3 comprises 14 residues. CDR3 in DNA: TGCGCCAGCAGCTCTAAACAGGGTTCGAACATTCAGTACTTC. Its protein is CASSSKQGSNIQYF.

The chain is built from TRBV28 and TRBJ2-7; 9 bases agree with TRBD2. Germline V gene sequence: CDR1 MDHEN, CDR2 SYDVKM. J gave up 4 bases and V 9 bases, and 7 bases lay outside the gene matches. The CDR3 has 13 residues. This chain's CDR3 is CASLRLAGYEQYF. Written as DNA, the CDR3 is TGTGCCAGTCTGAGGCTAGCGGGGTACGAGCAGTACTTC.

The chain uses TRBV28 and TRBJ1-1; 8 bases agree with TRBD1. This CDR3 region has 14 residues. The germline V gene has CDR1 MDHEN and CDR2 SYDVKM. Trimming cost V 5 bases and J 4 bases; bases outside gene matches: 6. The CDR3 nucleotides are TGTGCCAGCAGTCTTCAGGGGGCGCGCACTGAAGCTTTCTTT. Translated, it gives CASSLQGARTEAFF.

The rearrangement links TRBV5-4 to TRBJ1-2, with 10 bases fitting TRBD1. Germline V gives CDR1 SGHNT, CDR2 YYREEE (reference sequence). The CDR3 sequence is 15 residues long. J was trimmed by 7 bases and V by 0 bases; bases with no gene match: 6. The chain's CDR3 is CASSLADRGQFGYTF. The CDR3 DNA sequence: TGTGCCAGCAGCTTGGCTGACAGGGGGCAGTTTGGCTACACCTTC.

The V and J genes are TRBV5-1 and TRBJ1-1; D might be TRBD1 (5 bases). The CDR3 runs 17 residues. Germline CDR1 SGHRS, CDR2 YFSETQ. With 4 bases removed from V and 0 bases from J, the gap between germline ends came to 19 bases. The CDR3 is CASSRPRGEKMNTEAFF. The CDR3 DNA is TGCGCCAGCAGCCGGCCCCGGGGGGAGAAAATGAACACTGAAGCTTTCTTT.

The chain couples TRBV10-2 to TRBJ1-1; D remains unclear. From germline, CDR1 is WSHSY and CDR2 SAAADI. V shed 3 bases and J shed 0 bases, with 14 bases lying between them. The CDR3 sequence is 16 residues long. CDR3 amino acids: CASSDKVTSMNTEAFF. The CDR3 DNA reads as TGCGCCAGCAGTGACAAGGTAACTAGTATGAACACTGAAGCTTTCTTT.

The chain recombines TRBV10-1 with TRBJ2-2, with D unresolved. V was trimmed by 6 bases and J by 5 bases, leaving 10 bases between them. There are 13 residues in the CDR3. Germline CDR1 is WNHNN and CDR2 is SYGVQD (reference sequence). This CDR3 reads CASRRESTGELFF. In nucleotides, the CDR3 is TGCGCCAGCAGGAGAGAATCTACCGGGGAGCTGTTTTTT.

The rearrangement uses TRBV7-6 and TRBJ2-7, with 8 bases that match TRBD1. The germline V gene encodes CDR1 SGHVS and CDR2 FNYEAQ. There are 12 residues in the CDR3. Losses at the gene ends were 8 bases for V and 2 bases for J; bases not matched to a gene: 2. The CDR3 nucleotides are TGTGCCAGCGGGACAGGAGCCTACGAGCAGTACTTC. It is translated as CASGTGAYEQYF.

The chain uses TRBV29-1 and TRBJ2-5; D is undetermined. CDR1 is SQVTM, CDR2 ANQGSEA, per germline. The V gene lost 4 bases and the J gene lost 2 bases, with 8 bases spanning the gap. This CDR3 spans 12 amino acids. The CDR3 nucleotides read TGCAGCGTTGTTCAACAGCAAGAGACCCAGTACTTC. Protein: CSVVQQQETQYF.

V is TRBV10-3 and J is TRBJ1-2; D is unresolved. The CDR3 length is 15 residues. Trimming pared 0 bases from V and 3 bases from J, leaving 11 bases between. The V gene's germline CDR1 is ENHRY and CDR2 SYGVKD. The CDR3 DNA follows: TGTGCCATCAGTGAGTCGGAGGGTTGGGACTATGGCTACACCTTC. Translated, it gives CAISESEGWDYGYTF.

This chain connects TRBV5-1 to TRBJ1-3; D is uncertain. This CDR3 spans 19 amino acids. The V end lost 0 bases, the J end lost 0 bases, and 19 bases lay between the germline ends. Germline V lookup: CDR1 SGHRS, CDR2 YFSETQ. CDR3 region: CASSLELEGGENSGNTIYF. In nucleotides, the CDR3 is TGCGCCAGCAGCTTGGAGCTCGAGGGCGGCGAGAACTCTGGAAACACCATATATTTT.

This clone has more than one count but fewer than ten. This sequence joins TRBV10-3 and TRBJ2-7; 12 bases are shared with TRBD1. The length of the CDR3 is 15 residues. Germline assignment: CDR1 ENHRY and CDR2 SYGVKD. J was trimmed by 5 bases and V by 5 bases; bases with no gene match: 7. Here the CDR3 DNA reads TGTGCCATCAGTCGACCGGGACAGGGGGCCCACGAGCAGTACTTC. Protein sequence: CAISRPGQGAHEQYF.

This clone was recorded once. The chain joins TRBV28 to TRBJ2-5, with D perhaps matching TRBD2 (5 bases). The CDR3 consists of 15 residues. Germline V lookup: CDR1 MDHEN, CDR2 SYDVKM. V was pared by 1 base and J by 3 bases, with 12 bases between. The chain's CDR3 is CASSLSRRGKETQYF. The CDR3, as DNA: TGTGCCAGCAGTTTATCGCGCCGAGGGAAAGAGACCCAGTACTTC.

The rearrangement joins TRBV28 to TRBJ2-1; the match to TRBD2 covers 11 bases. This CDR3 region has 14 residues. V shed 10 bases and J 2 bases; nucleotides not matched to a gene: 4. Germline-derived CDR1 and CDR2 are MDHEN and SYDVKM. The CDR3 here is CATSTSGTYNEQFF. The DNA of the CDR3 is TGTGCCACTTCGACTAGCGGGACCTACAATGAGCAGTTCTTC.

Concerning this clone itself: Without the conserved terminal phenylalanine or tryptophan, this CDR3 likely stems from a read error. No DNA is shown, since the ends of the CDR3 on it are uncertain; the CDR3 is the one TCRdb lists. The chain recombines TRBV21-1 with TRBJ1-1; the D call TRBD1 from the table was never checked on the DNA. TRBV21-1 is a recognized pseudogene. Termini included, the CDR3 measures 15 amino acids. This CDR3 is CASSKVRRQGAFSGG.

This clone was seen only once. This rearrangement joins TRBV28 to TRBJ2-3; 13 positions match TRBD2. The V gene's germline CDR1 is MDHEN and CDR2 SYDVKM. The V gene end was trimmed by 2 bases and the J gene end by 4 bases; junction bases not matched to a gene: 6. The CDR3 consists of 17 residues. DNA of the CDR3: TGTGCCAGCAGTTTAGGACTAGCGGGGGAGAACTCAGATACGCAGTATTTT. This codes for CASSLGLAGENSDTQYF.

The chain employs TRBV27 and TRBJ2-7; 8 nucleotides align to TRBD1. CDR1 MNHEY and CDR2 SMNVEV come from the germline V gene (reference sequence). V was clipped by 4 bases and J by 3 bases; unmatched bases: 8. The CDR3 runs to 15 residues. The CDR3 here is CASSSFLGQGYEQYF. The CDR3 coding sequence is TGTGCCAGCAGTTCCTTCCTCGGACAGGGCTACGAGCAGTACTTC.

The chain combines TRBV5-4 with TRBJ2-7, with 9 bases that match TRBD1. The germline CDR1 and CDR2 sequences are SGHNT and YYREEE (reference sequence). Losses at the gene ends were 5 bases for V and 4 bases for J; bases not matched to a gene: 10. This CDR3 spans 15 amino acids. The CDR3, as DNA: TGTGCCAGCAGACCGGGTGGGACAGGGATTTACGAGCAGTACTTC. It yields the protein CASRPGGTGIYEQYF.

This clone came up once. This chain links TRBV11-2 with TRBJ1-1; possibly TRBD1 for D (6 bases). The germline V and J ends were trimmed by 3 bases and 1 base, with 12 bases remaining between them. CDR1 and CDR2 (germline): SGHAT, FQNNGV. The CDR3 is made up of 15 amino acids. CDR3: CASSFLTGGNTEAFF. DNA of the CDR3: TGTGCCAGCAGCTTTCTGACAGGCGGGAACACTGAAGCTTTCTTT.

The chain links TRBV6-1 to TRBJ2-1, with 9 bases matching TRBD1. Germline trimming cut 3 bases from V and 6 bases from J; bases unmatched to any gene: 6. The germline V gene encodes CDR1 MNHNS and CDR2 SASEGT. This CDR3 has 15 residues. Here the CDR3 reads CASSDPGQGSNEQFF. DNA for the CDR3: TGTGCCAGCAGTGACCCGGGACAGGGTAGCAATGAGCAGTTCTTC.

J is TRBJ1-3 and V is TRBV12-5; D may be TRBD1 (5 bases). The ends were cut back, 5 bases at V and 0 bases at J, with 20 bases in the middle. The CDR3 length is 18 residues. Looked up from germline, CDR1 is LGHNT and CDR2 is FRNRAP. CDR3 sequence: CASGPPSTRDYSGNTIYF. In DNA form, the CDR3 reads TGTGCTAGTGGTCCACCATCGACCAGGGACTACTCTGGAAACACCATATATTTT.